This T cell receptor (beta chain) stems from a study of CXCR3-negative and CXCR3-positive naive CD8 T cells. This CDR3 region has 15 residues. The germline V gene encodes CDR1 SGHKS and CDR2 YYEKEE (reference sequence). TRB cDNA was prepared as libraries by UMI-labeled 5' RACE. TCRdb re-called the 5' RACE reads and catalogs CDR3 proteins one per entry, DNA excluded. The specimen's table records approximately 83,000 distinct CDR3 sequences. Overall study results and limits: Memory CD8+ cells had much lower diversity, and both naive subsets had comparably high diversity. TRB CDR3 properties indicated TCR strength, while surface CD5 was similar across naive subsets. CXCR3-positive naive cells had more hydrophobic TRB CDR3s than CXCR3-negative naive cells.

In the case of this clonotype: Its antigen is undetermined.

The sequenced sample consisted of naive CXCR3- CD8+ T cells from blood. Subset described: CD45RO-CCR7+CD27+CD95- naive CD8+ T cells lacking CXCR3 (TNR3-). J is TRBJ2-7 and V is TRBV5-5; the TCRdb call, TRBD2, lacks DNA for checking. The sequence came from a human donor in good health. Some clones in this sample may be carry-over from other donors' samples. This CDR3 is CASSLTKRAWNEQYF.